One T cell receptor (beta chain) is described in this entry. The repertoire was sequenced with immunoSEQ multiplex PCR; TCRdb's copy has only in-frame clones and lacks some. The sample yields roughly 320,000 clones, about nine tenths seen once. This entry belongs to a study of blood T cell repertoires in COVID-19. The CDR3 has 15 residues. Germline V gene data show CDR1 as MDHEN and CDR2 as SYDVKM. With 7 bases removed from V and 4 bases from J, the gap between germline ends came to 16 bases. This chain links TRBV28 with TRBJ1-4; D is undetermined. The specimen sequenced was PBMCs or T cells enriched from blood (not recorded which). This receptor was obtained from a man aged 25-45 years who had recovered from COVID-19. This CDR3 is CASTTSGRYNEKLFF. CDR3 sequence (DNA): TGTGCCAGCACCACTTCGGGGAGGTATAATGAAAAACTGTTTTTT.